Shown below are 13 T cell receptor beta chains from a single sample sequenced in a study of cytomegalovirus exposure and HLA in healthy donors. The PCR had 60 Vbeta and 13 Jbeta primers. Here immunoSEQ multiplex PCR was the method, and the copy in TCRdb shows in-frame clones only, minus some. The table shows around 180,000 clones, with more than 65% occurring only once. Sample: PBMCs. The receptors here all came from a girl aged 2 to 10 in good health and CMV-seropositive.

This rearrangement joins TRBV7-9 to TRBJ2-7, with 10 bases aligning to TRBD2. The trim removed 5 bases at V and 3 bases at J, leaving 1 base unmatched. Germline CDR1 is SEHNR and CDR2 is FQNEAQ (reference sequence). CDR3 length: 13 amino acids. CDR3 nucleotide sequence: TGTGCCAGCAGCCGGACTAGCGGCTACGAGCAGTACTTC. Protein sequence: CASSRTSGYEQYF.

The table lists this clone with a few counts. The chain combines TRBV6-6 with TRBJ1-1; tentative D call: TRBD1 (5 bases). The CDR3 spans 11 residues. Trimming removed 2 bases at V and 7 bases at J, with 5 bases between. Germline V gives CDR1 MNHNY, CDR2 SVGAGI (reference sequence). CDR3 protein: CASSYDSEAFF. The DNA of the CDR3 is TGTGCCAGCAGTTACGACAGTGAAGCTTTCTTT.

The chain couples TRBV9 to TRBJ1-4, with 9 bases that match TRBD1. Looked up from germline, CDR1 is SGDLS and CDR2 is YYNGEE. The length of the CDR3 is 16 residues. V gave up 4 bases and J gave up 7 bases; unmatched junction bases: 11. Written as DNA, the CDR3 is TGTGCCAGCAGCCCGCGGGGGCCGGGACAGGGTGAAAAACTGTTTTTT. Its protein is CASSPRGPGQGEKLFF.

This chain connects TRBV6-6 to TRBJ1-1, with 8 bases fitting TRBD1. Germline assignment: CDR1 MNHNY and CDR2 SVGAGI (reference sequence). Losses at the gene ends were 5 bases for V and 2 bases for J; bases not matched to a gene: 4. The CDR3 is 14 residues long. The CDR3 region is CASSAGQANTEAFF. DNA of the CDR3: TGTGCCAGCAGTGCGGGACAGGCTAACACTGAAGCTTTCTTT.

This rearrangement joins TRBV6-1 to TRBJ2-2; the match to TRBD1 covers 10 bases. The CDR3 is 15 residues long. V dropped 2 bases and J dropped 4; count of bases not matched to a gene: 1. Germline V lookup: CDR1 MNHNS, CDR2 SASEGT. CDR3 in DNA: TGTGCCAGCAGTGAAAGGACAGGGGGCACCGGGGAGCTGTTTTTT. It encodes CASSERTGGTGELFF.

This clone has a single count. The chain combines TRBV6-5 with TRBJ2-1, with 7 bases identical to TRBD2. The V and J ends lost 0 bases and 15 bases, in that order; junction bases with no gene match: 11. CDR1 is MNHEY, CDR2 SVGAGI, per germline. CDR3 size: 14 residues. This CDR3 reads CASSYSKAGEGTFF. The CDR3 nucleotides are TGTGCCAGCAGTTACTCAAAGGCGGGAGAGGGGACGTTCTTC.

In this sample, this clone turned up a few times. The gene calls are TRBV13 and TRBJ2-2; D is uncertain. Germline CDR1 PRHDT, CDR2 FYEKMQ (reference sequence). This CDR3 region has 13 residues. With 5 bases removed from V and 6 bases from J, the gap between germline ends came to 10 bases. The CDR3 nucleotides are TGTGCCAGCAGCCCTTTTTTCTCCGGGGAGCTGTTTTTT. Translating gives CASSPFFSGELFF. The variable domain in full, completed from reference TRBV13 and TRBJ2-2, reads AAGVIQSPRHLIKEKRETATLKCYPIPRHDTVYWYQQGPGQDPQFLISFYEKMQSDKGSIPDRFSAQQFSDYHSELNMSSLELGDSALYFCASSPFFSGELFFGEGSRLTVL.

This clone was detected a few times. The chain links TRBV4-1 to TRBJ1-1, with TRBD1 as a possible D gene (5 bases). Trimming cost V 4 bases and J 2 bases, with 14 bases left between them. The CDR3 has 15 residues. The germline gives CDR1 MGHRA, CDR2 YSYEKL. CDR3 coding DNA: TGCGCCAGCAGCCCCCCAACAGGAGACAACACTGAAGCTTTCTTT. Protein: CASSPPTGDNTEAFF.

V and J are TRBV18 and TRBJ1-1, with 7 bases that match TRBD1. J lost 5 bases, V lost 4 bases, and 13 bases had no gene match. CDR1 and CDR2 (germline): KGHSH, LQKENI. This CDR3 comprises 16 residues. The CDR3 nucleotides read TGTGCCAGCTCACAGGAACAGGGGTCAAGAGGGACTGAAGCTTTCTTT. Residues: CASSQEQGSRGTEAFF.

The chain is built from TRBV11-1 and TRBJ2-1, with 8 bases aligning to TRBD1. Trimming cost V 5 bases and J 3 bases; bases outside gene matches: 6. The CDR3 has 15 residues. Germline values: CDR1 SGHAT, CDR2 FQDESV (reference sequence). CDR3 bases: TGTGCCAGCAGCCCGGACAGGGCGTTCTACAATGAGCAGTTCTTC. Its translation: CASSPDRAFYNEQFF.

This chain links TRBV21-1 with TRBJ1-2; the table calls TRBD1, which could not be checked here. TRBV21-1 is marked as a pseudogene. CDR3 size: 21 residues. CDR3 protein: CASSKRGTSSYLDLSPNGYTF. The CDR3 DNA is TGTGCCAGCAGCAAAAGGGGAACCTCCAGCTACTTGGACCTCTCGCCCAATGGCTACACCTTC.

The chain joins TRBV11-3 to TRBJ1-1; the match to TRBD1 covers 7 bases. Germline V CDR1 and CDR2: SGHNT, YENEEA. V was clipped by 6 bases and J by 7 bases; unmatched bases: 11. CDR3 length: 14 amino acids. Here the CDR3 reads CASRTKGAGGEAFF. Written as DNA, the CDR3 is TGTGCCAGCAGGACCAAGGGGGCTGGAGGTGAAGCTTTCTTT.

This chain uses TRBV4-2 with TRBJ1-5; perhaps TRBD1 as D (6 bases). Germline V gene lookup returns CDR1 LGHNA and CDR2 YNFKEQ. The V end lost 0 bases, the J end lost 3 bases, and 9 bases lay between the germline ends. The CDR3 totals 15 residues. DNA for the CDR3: TGTGCCAGCAGCCAAGATGGGGACAACAATCAGCCCCAGCATTTT. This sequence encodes CASSQDGDNNQPQHF.